Below, 2 T cell receptor beta chains from the same sample are listed, as sequenced in a study of blood T cell repertoires in COVID-19 (dated by TCRdb to the early 2020s). Receptors were amplified or captured by the immunoSEQ multiplex PCR assay. What TCRdb holds here is the immuneACCESS table cut down to in-frame rearrangements. Part of the clones is not present; checked against another copy, under half of the missing clones reflect an unresolved V gene, and the others are unexplained. The sample contains approximately 94,000 clones, 88% of them found a single time. Approximately 5% of the sample lies in the top ten. The material sequenced was peripheral blood. The receptor set was obtained from a human donor in a cohort sampled during active COVID-19.

The chain links TRBV28 to TRBJ2-7; D gene ambiguous. This CDR3 is 15 amino acids long. Trimming stripped 2 bases from V and 1 base from J, with 12 bases between. Germline CDR1 MDHEN, CDR2 SYDVKM. CDR3 residues: CASSLGPGLSYEQYF. CDR3 coding DNA: TGTGCCAGCAGTTTAGGCCCTGGCCTGTCCTACGAGCAGTACTTC. The full variable domain, with the rest looked up from reference TRBV28 and TRBJ2-7, is DVKVTQSSRYLVKRTGEKVFLECVQDMDHENMFWYRQDPGLGLRLIYFSYDVKMKEKGDIPEGYSVSREKKERFSLILESASTNQTSMYLCASSLGPGLSYEQYFGPGTRLTVT.

The chain uses TRBV7-9 and TRBJ2-1; 12 bases align to TRBD1. CDR1 and CDR2 from the germline V gene are SEHNR and FQNEAQ (reference sequence). V shed 4 bases and J 7 bases; nucleotides not matched to a gene: 11. The CDR3 runs to 17 residues. The CDR3 nucleotides read TGTGCCAGCAGCTCTAGTCGTGGGACAGGGGGCTCAAATGAGCAGTTCTTC. Protein: CASSSSRGTGGSNEQFF.